Shown below are 20 T cell receptor beta chains from a single sample sequenced in a study of cytomegalovirus exposure and HLA in healthy donors. Assay used: immunoSEQ multiplex PCR; TCRdb lists only in-frame clones, some missing. The table records 150,000 to 250,000 clones, roughly 81% of them present only once. The specimen was PBMCs. All receptors derive from a woman aged 30 to 39 in good health and CMV-seronegative.

The chain recombines TRBV6-1 with TRBJ2-7, with D tentatively TRBD1 (6 bases). CDR1 MNHNS and CDR2 SASEGT come from the germline V gene. V was cut by 3 bases and J by 5 bases, with 14 bases left in between. The CDR3 consists of 14 residues. CDR3 residues: CASSESTGIHEQYF. The CDR3 DNA reads TGTGCCAGCAGTGAGTCCACAGGGATCCACGAGCAGTACTTC.

This clone was observed once. This rearrangement joins TRBV5-1 to TRBJ1-1; no clear D gene. The CDR3 runs 16 residues. CDR1 SGHRS and CDR2 YFSETQ come from the germline V gene. Trimming took 3 bases from V and 2 from J, leaving 17 bases between them. The CDR3 sequence: CASSSRGMVRNTEAFF. DNA for the CDR3: TGCGCCAGCAGCTCGCGGGGAATGGTGAGAAACACTGAAGCTTTCTTT.

This clone turned up a few times. The chain recombines TRBV30 with TRBJ1-2; 8 bases map to TRBD1. V shed 7 bases, J shed 5 bases, and the junction held 3 bases outside the gene matches. The CDR3 has 11 residues. Germline V gene data show CDR1 as GTSNPN and CDR2 as SVGIG (reference sequence). CDR3 coding DNA: TGTGCCTACCGGACAGGGTATGGCTACACCTTC. Its translation: CAYRTGYGYTF.

The table lists this clone with a count of one. The V call is TRBV5-6, the J call TRBJ2-2; D is possibly TRBD1 (6 bases). Between the trimmed V and J ends, which lost 4 bases and 1 base, there was a span of 11 bases. Per the germline V gene, CDR1 is SGHDT and CDR2 is YYEEEE. There are 15 residues in the CDR3. The CDR3 loop reads CASSVQGRNTGELFF. CDR3 bases: TGTGCCAGCAGCGTTCAGGGGCGGAACACCGGGGAGCTGTTTTTT.

J is TRBJ1-1 and V is TRBV7-8; D unresolved. V lost 5 bases to trimming and J lost 1 base, with 11 bases between them. The CDR3 runs to 14 residues. The germline CDR1 and CDR2 sequences are SGHVS and FQNEAQ. CDR3 DNA: TGTGCCAGCAGCGGAAACCGGGGGAACACTGAAGCTTTCTTT. Protein product: CASSGNRGNTEAFF. Complete variable domain (other parts from reference TRBV7-8 and TRBJ1-1): GAGVSQSPRYKVAKRGQDVALRCDPISGHVSLFWYQQALGQGPEFLTYFQNEAQLDKSGLPSDRFFAERPEGSVSTLKIQRTQQEDSAVYLCASSGNRGNTEAFFGQGTRLTVV.

The chain employs TRBV18 and TRBJ2-2; 7 bases align to TRBD2. The CDR3 consists of 17 residues. CDR1 KGHSH and CDR2 LQKENI come from the germline V gene. Trimming cost V 1 base and J 1 base; bases outside gene matches: 6. CDR3 in amino acids: CASSPRVSSGNTGELFF. The CDR3 DNA sequence: TGTGCCAGCTCACCACGGGTATCTAGCGGGAACACCGGGGAGCTGTTTTTT.

This clone was found a few times. J is TRBJ1-5 and V is TRBV6-5; 9 bases are a match to TRBD1. This CDR3 comprises 15 residues. From germline, CDR1 is MNHEY and CDR2 SVGAGI. J gave up 6 bases and V 6 bases, and 9 bases lay outside the gene matches. CDR3: CASSSTGGVSQPQHF. CDR3 DNA: TGTGCCAGCAGCTCTACAGGGGGCGTGAGTCAGCCCCAGCATTTT.

The chain links TRBV30 to TRBJ1-2; D not certain. The CDR3 is 13 residues long. Trimming cost V 0 bases and J 6 bases, with 11 bases left between them. Germline CDR1 reads GTSNPN; CDR2 reads SVGIG (reference sequence). The CDR3 loop reads CAWSVRTPHGYTF. The CDR3 region has the DNA TGTGCCTGGAGTGTACGCACACCCCATGGCTACACCTTC.

The chain employs TRBV15 and TRBJ1-1; 7 bases are shared with TRBD1. After removal of 0 bases from V and 9 bases from J, the junction contained 7 bases not matched to a gene. CDR1 is LNHNV and CDR2 is YYDKDF in the germline V gene (reference sequence). The CDR3 is 14 residues long. DNA for the CDR3: TGTGCCACCAGCAGAGATCCCCAGGGGGGTAAAGCTTTCTTT. Its translation: CATSRDPQGGKAFF.

J is TRBJ1-6 and V is TRBV6-1; D unclear. The CDR3 totals 16 residues. The V end lost 2 bases, the J end lost 7 bases, and 15 bases lay between the germline ends. Germline V lookup: CDR1 MNHNS, CDR2 SASEGT. CDR3 in DNA: TGTGCCAGCAGTGAATTTCCCGCAGGACTAAATTCACCCCTCCACTTT. It translates to CASSEFPAGLNSPLHF.

The rearrangement links TRBV6-5 to TRBJ1-2, with 11 bases matching TRBD1. The V gene end was trimmed by 6 bases and the J gene end by 3 bases; junction bases not matched to a gene: 3. The length of the CDR3 is 14 residues. Germline V gives CDR1 MNHEY, CDR2 SVGAGI. The CDR3 region is CASRGQGEYYGYTF. The CDR3 region has the DNA TGTGCCAGCAGGGGACAGGGGGAATACTATGGCTACACCTTC.

The rearrangement uses TRBV19 and TRBJ2-4, with 8 positions matching TRBD1. Germline-derived CDR1 and CDR2 are LNHDA and SQIVND (reference sequence). V was pared by 6 bases and J by 4 bases, with 5 bases of the junction left unmatched. The CDR3 loop spans 14 amino acids. The CDR3: CASRKGQGKNIQYF. The CDR3 nucleotides are TGTGCCAGTAGGAAAGGACAGGGAAAAAACATTCAGTACTTC.

The chain employs TRBV18 and TRBJ2-7; the D gene is possibly TRBD2 (6 bases). This CDR3 comprises 15 residues. The germline V gene encodes CDR1 KGHSH and CDR2 LQKENI. With 5 bases removed from V and 3 bases from J, the gap between germline ends came to 17 bases. The CDR3 here is CASSAQGGGIYEQYF. DNA for the CDR3: TGTGCCAGCTCAGCCCAGGGTGGGGGGATCTACGAGCAGTACTTC.

The V gene is TRBV7-9, the J gene TRBJ1-3; D is unresolved. Germline-derived CDR1 and CDR2 are SEHNR and FQNEAQ (reference sequence). V dropped 7 bases and J dropped 0 bases, with 10 bases sitting between them. This CDR3 has 14 amino acids. CDR3 nucleotides: TGTGCCAGCACCTCGGGGTACTCTGGAAACACCATATATTTT. This codes for CASTSGYSGNTIYF.

The chain couples TRBV20-1 to TRBJ2-1; TRBD2 agrees at 10 bases. CDR1 and CDR2 (germline): DFQATT, SNEGSKA (reference sequence). Germline trimming cut 5 bases from V and 15 bases from J; bases unmatched to any gene: 7. The CDR3 consists of 11 residues. CDR3 sequence reads: CSARSTSGMFF. Written as DNA, the CDR3 is TGCAGTGCTCGCTCTACTAGCGGGATGTTCTTC.

The rearrangement links TRBV30 to TRBJ2-3; TRBD1 aligns across 9 bases. Germline assignment: CDR1 GTSNPN and CDR2 SVGIG (reference sequence). This CDR3 region has 13 residues. The trim removed 3 bases at V and 6 bases at J, leaving 4 bases unmatched. The CDR3 sequence: CAWSSDRGDTQYF. The CDR3 DNA reads TGTGCCTGGAGCTCTGACAGGGGGGATACGCAGTATTTT.

The rearrangement uses TRBV2 and TRBJ1-3; 8 bases agree with TRBD1. Germline CDR1 is SNHLY and CDR2 is FYNNEI. This CDR3 region has 15 residues. The V segment lost 6 bases and the J segment 0 bases; nucleotides outside the gene matches: 4. CDR3 region: CASRPQGASGNTIYF. The CDR3 DNA is TGTGCCAGCAGGCCCCAGGGGGCCTCTGGAAACACCATATATTTT.

The rearrangement links TRBV5-4 to TRBJ1-5; the D gene is possibly TRBD1 (5 bases). The CDR3 runs to 15 residues. Per germline, CDR1 SGHNT and CDR2 YYREEE (reference sequence). With 1 base removed from V and 4 bases from J, the gap between germline ends came to 12 bases. CDR3 DNA: TGTGCCAGCAGCTTGTGGGGTGGGGGGAATCAGCCCCAGCATTTT. Translated: CASSLWGGGNQPQHF.

The V call is TRBV5-1, the J call TRBJ2-7; TRBD1 matches 7 bases. V shed 7 bases and J 0 bases; nucleotides not matched to a gene: 19. This CDR3 has 18 residues. CDR1 is SGHRS, CDR2 YFSETQ, per germline. DNA for the CDR3: TGCGCCAGCGACCCGGCCCGGGACAGAAAACTGAGCTCCTACGAGCAGTACTTC. This gives the protein CASDPARDRKLSSYEQYF.

The chain links TRBV5-8 to TRBJ2-3; TRBD1 matches at 11 bases. CDR3 length: 15 amino acids. J lost 3 bases, V lost 4 bases, and 4 bases had no gene match. Germline CDR1 SGHTS, CDR2 YDEGEE. For the CDR3, the DNA is TGTGCCAGCAGCCCCGGGACAGGGGGAACAGATACGCAGTATTTT. Translation: CASSPGTGGTDTQYF.